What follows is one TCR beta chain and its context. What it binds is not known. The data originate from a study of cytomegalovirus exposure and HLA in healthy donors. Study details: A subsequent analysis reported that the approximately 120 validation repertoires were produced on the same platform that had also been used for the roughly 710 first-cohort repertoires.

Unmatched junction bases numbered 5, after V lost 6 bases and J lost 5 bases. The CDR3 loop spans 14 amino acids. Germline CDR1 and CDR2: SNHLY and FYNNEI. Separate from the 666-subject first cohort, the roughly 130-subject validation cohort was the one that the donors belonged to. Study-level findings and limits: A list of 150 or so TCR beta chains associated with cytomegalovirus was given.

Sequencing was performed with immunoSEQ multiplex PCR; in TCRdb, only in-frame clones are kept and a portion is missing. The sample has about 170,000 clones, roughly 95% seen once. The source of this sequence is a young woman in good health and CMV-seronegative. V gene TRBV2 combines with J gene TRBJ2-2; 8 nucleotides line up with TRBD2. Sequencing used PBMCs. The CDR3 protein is CASRGLVYTGELFF. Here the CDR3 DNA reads TGTGCCAGCAGGGGACTAGTTTATACCGGGGAGCTGTTTTTT. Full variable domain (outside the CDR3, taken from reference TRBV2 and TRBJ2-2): EPEVTQTPSHQVTQMGQEVILRCVPISNHLYFYWYRQILGQKVEFLVSFYNNEISEKSEIFDDQFSVERPDGSNFTLKIRSTKLEDSAMYFCASRGLVYTGELFFGEGSRLTVL.